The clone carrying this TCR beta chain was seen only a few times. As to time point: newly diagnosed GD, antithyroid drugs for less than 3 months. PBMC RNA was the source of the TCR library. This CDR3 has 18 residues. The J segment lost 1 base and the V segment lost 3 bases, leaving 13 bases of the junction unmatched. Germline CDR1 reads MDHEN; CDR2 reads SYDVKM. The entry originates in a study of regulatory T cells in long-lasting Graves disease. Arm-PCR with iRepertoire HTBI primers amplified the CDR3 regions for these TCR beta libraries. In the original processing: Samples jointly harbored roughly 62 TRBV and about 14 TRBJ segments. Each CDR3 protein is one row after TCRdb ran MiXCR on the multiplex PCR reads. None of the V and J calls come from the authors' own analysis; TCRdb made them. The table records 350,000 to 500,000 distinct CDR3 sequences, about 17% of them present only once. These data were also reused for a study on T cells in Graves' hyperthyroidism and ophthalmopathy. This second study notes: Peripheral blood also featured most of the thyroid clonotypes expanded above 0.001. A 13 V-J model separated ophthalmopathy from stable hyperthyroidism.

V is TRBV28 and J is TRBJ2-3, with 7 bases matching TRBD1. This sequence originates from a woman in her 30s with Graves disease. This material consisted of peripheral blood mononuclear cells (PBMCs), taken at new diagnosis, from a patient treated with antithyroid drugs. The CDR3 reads CASSLVSEGQGGTDTQYF. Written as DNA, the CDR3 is TGTGCCAGCAGTTTGGTTAGCGAAGGGCAGGGGGGCACAGATACGCAGTATTTT.